Below, 4 T cell receptor beta chains from the same sample are listed, as sequenced in a study of vaccination effects on CD4 cells after COVID-19. Researchers isolated CD4+ T cells once approximately eleven days of culture had elapsed. Two doses of BNT162b2 or mRNA-1273 vaccine were administered to participants. The protocol was immunoSEQ multiplex PCR, while the TCRdb copy is restricted to in-frame clones and leaves out a portion. Of around 49,000 clones listed, 72% are singletons. Their cognate antigens are unknown. This material consisted of CD4+ T cells from PBMCs cultured without peptide, taken after COVID-19 vaccination. Receptors were obtained from a human donor who received a COVID-19 vaccine.

J is TRBJ1-6 and V is TRBV6-5; 9 bases align to TRBD1. The V segment lost 6 bases and the J segment 7 bases; nucleotides outside the gene matches: 4. The V gene's germline CDR1 is MNHEY and CDR2 SVGAGI. The CDR3 is 14 amino acids. In DNA, the CDR3 is TGTGCCAGCAGGATCACAGGGGGCAATTCACCCCTCCACTTT. It specifies CASRITGGNSPLHF.

The V gene is TRBV6-4, the J gene TRBJ1-6; D ambiguous. The CDR3 loop spans 14 amino acids. Trimming removed 5 bases from V and 6 bases from J, with 11 bases in between. Germline CDR1 reads MRHNA; CDR2 reads SNTAGT. In nucleotides, the CDR3 is TGTGCCAGCAGTAAAGAGGCCGTTAATTCACCCCTCCACTTT. It is translated as CASSKEAVNSPLHF.

This clone has a handful of counts. The chain has TRBV27 and TRBJ2-7; 9 positions match TRBD1. The CDR3 is 15 residues long. CDR1 is MNHEY and CDR2 is SMNVEV in the germline V gene (reference sequence). Germline trimming cut 2 bases from V and 12 bases from J; bases unmatched to any gene: 14. CDR3 loop: CASSLGLGQGILPYF. Written as DNA, the CDR3 is TGTGCCAGCAGTTTAGGCCTGGGACAGGGAATCCTGCCGTACTTC.

The V gene is TRBV9, the J gene TRBJ2-7; D gene unclear. Germline CDR1 is SGDLS and CDR2 is YYNGEE. The CDR3 contains 17 residues. Trimming shortened V by 1 base and J by 1 base, and 18 bases separated the two germline ends. The CDR3 DNA follows: TGTGCCAGCAGCGTAACCTCCAGCCGCGTGGGATCCTACGAGCAGTACTTC. Its translation is CASSVTSSRVGSYEQYF.